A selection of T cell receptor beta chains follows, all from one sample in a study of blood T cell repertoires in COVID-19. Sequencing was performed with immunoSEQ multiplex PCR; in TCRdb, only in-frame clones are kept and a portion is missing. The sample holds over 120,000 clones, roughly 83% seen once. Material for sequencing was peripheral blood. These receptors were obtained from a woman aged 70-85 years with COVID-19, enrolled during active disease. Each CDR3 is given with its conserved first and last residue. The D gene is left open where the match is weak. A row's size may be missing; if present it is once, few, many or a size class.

TGCGCCAGCAGCACTGGACAGGGGATGTTGAATGAGCAGTTCTTC | CASSTGQGMLNEQFF | TRBJ2-1 | TRBV5-1 | TRBD1 | -
TGCGCCAGCAGCTCAGGGACCACTAGCGGGGCGAACCAGTTCTTC | CASSSGTTSGANQFF | TRBJ2-1 | TRBV5-1 | TRBD2 | few
TGCAGCGTTGAAAAGGAGAGAGGGTGGGAAAAACTGTTTTTT | CSVEKERGWEKLFF | TRBJ1-4 | TRBV29-1 | - | -
TGCGCCAGCAGCTCCTCAACAGGGGGCCTGGAGACCCAGTACTTC | CASSSSTGGLETQYF | TRBJ2-5 | TRBV5-1 | TRBD1 | -
TGTGCCAGCAGCCCGAACCGAGGGGGCACTGAAGCTTTCTTT | CASSPNRGGTEAFF | TRBJ1-1 | TRBV7-9 | - | -
TGTGCCAGCAGCCAAGCGGGGAGTGGAACCGGGGAGCTGTTTTTT | CASSQAGSGTGELFF | TRBJ2-2 | TRBV3-1/TRBV3-2 | - | -
TGTGCCAGCAGCTTGGACAGGGGCGGAGAGCAGTACTTC | CASSLDRGGEQYF | TRBJ2-7 | TRBV5-4 | TRBD1 | -
TGTGCCAGCAGTGCACAGGGTAGCAATCAGCCCCAGCATTTT | CASSAQGSNQPQHF | TRBJ1-5 | TRBV2 | - | -
TGTGCCAGCAGTGAATTCGGACAGGGCGACAATCAGCCCCAGCATTTT | CASSEFGQGDNQPQHF | TRBJ1-5 | TRBV6-1 | TRBD1 | -
TGTGCCAGTATGGCGGGGACAGGGATCGGGGAGCAGTACTTC | CASMAGTGIGEQYF | TRBJ2-7 | TRBV19 | TRBD1 | -
TGTGCCATCAGTGAGCCGCGGGTGGGGAGGGTGAACACTGAAGCTTTCTTT | CAISEPRVGRVNTEAFF | TRBJ1-1 | TRBV10-3 | - | -
TGTGCCAGCAGAGAAACAGCGACCCAGGGTCAGCCCCAGCATTTT | CASRETATQGQPQHF | TRBJ1-5 | TRBV2 | - | few
TGTGCCAGCAAGGCGGACCAAGAGACCCAGTACTTC | CASKADQETQYF | TRBJ2-5 | TRBV2 | - | -
TGTGCCAGCAGTGAGGGTACTAGCGGTGGGGTACCGAACTACGAGCAGTACTTC | CASSEGTSGGVPNYEQYF | TRBJ2-7 | TRBV25-1 | TRBD2 | -
TGTGCCAGCAGCCAAGAAACTAGCGGGGGGGCCGTAGATGAGCAGTTCTTC | CASSQETSGGAVDEQFF | TRBJ2-1 | TRBV3-1/TRBV3-2 | TRBD2 | -
TGCGCCAGCAGCTTCTGGGGGGGTCAGCCCCAGCATTTT | CASSFWGGQPQHF | TRBJ1-5 | TRBV4-1 | - | -
TGTGCCAGCAGCCCCCGAGGGGGCGGGGGGGCGGATACGCAGTATTTT | CASSPRGGGGADTQYF | TRBJ2-3 | TRBV7-2 | TRBD2 | -
TGTGCCAGCAGCCGACCGACAGGGGACATCTATGGCTACACCTTC | CASSRPTGDIYGYTF | TRBJ1-2 | TRBV5-4 | TRBD1 | few
TGCGCCAGCAGCCCCACTAGCGCCACCTACAATGAGCAGTTCTTC | CASSPTSATYNEQFF | TRBJ2-1 | TRBV4-1 | TRBD2 | -
TGTGCCAGCAGCGTTACGGGACAGAGAGAAGATACGCAGTATTTT | CASSVTGQREDTQYF | TRBJ2-3 | TRBV7-3 | TRBD1 | -
TGTGCCAGCAGCCTTTCGACAGCGAACACTGAAGCTTTCTTT | CASSLSTANTEAFF | TRBJ1-1 | TRBV7-9 | - | few
TGTGCCTGGGGAGGACAGGGCTCTGAAGCTTTCTTT | CAWGGQGSEAFF | TRBJ1-1 | TRBV30 | TRBD1 | once
TGTGCCAGCAGCCTCGGTGGAGCACAAGAGACCCAGTACTTC | CASSLGGAQETQYF | TRBJ2-5 | TRBV11-1 | - | -
TGTGCCAGCAGCTTGGTCAGTGAAGCTTTCTTT | CASSLVSEAFF | TRBJ1-1 | TRBV13 | - | -
TGTGCCAGCAGCCAGGGACAGGGGGCGAGGTATGGCTACACCTTC | CASSQGQGARYGYTF | TRBJ1-2 | TRBV3-1/TRBV3-2 | TRBD1 | -
TGCGCCAGCAGCGTAGGACAGGGGACCAATTCACCCCTCCACTTT | CASSVGQGTNSPLHF | TRBJ1-6 | TRBV5-1 | TRBD1 | -
TGTGCCAGCAGGGCGGGACAGACATACTATGGCTACACCTTC | CASRAGQTYYGYTF | TRBJ1-2 | TRBV2 | TRBD1 | -
TGTGCCTGGAGTCCCGGGACAGGGCGTGAAAAACTGTTTTTT | CAWSPGTGREKLFF | TRBJ1-4 | TRBV30 | TRBD1 | few
TGTGCCTGGATGACAGGTCCGAACACTGAAGCTTTCTTT | CAWMTGPNTEAFF | TRBJ1-1 | TRBV30 | - | -
TGTGCCACCGCGGACATTGCTAACTATGGCTACACCTTC | CATADIANYGYTF | TRBJ1-2 | TRBV24-1 | - | -
TGTGCCAGCAGCGTAGACGGTCTTTGGACAACCGGGGAGCTGTTTTTT | CASSVDGLWTTGELFF | TRBJ2-2 | TRBV9 | - | -
TGTGCCAGCAGCGAGCGACAGGGGGCGAACGAGCAGTACTTC | CASSERQGANEQYF | TRBJ2-7 | TRBV11-3 | TRBD1 | -
TGTGCCAGCAGCTTCGGGCAGGGGCGTAATGAGCAGTTCTTC | CASSFGQGRNEQFF | TRBJ2-1 | TRBV5-4 | - | once
TGTGCCAGCCAGGGGACAACTAATGAAAAACTGTTTTTT | CASQGTTNEKLFF | TRBJ1-4 | TRBV7-8 | - | -
TGTGCCAGCAGCGTAGCGGGGGGGCCCAATGAGCAGTTCTTC | CASSVAGGPNEQFF | TRBJ2-1 | TRBV5-4 | TRBD2 | -
TGTGCCAGCAGCAAAGAAGGGACAGGGGGTTACGAGCAGTACTTC | CASSKEGTGGYEQYF | TRBJ2-7 | TRBV21-1 | - | -
TGTGCCAGCAGCGTAGCTCTCTCTGGAAACACCATATATTTT | CASSVALSGNTIYF | TRBJ1-3 | TRBV9 | - | -
TGTGCCAGTAGTATTGAGGTCAGGGCTACCGAAGCTTTCTTT | CASSIEVRATEAFF | TRBJ1-1 | TRBV19 | - | -
TGTGCCAGCAGCGTGTCGCAGGGGACTGAAGCTTTCTTT | CASSVSQGTEAFF | TRBJ1-1 | TRBV9 | - | -
TGTGCCAGCAGTTCAACAGGGGCTCCGGGGTCCAAAAACATTCAGTACTTC | CASSSTGAPGSKNIQYF | TRBJ2-4 | TRBV7-2 | TRBD1 | -
TGCGCCAGCAGCTTGCAGGACAGCTACAATGAGCAGTTCTTC | CASSLQDSYNEQFF | TRBJ2-1 | TRBV5-1 | - | few
TGCAGTGCTATATTGAACACTGAAGCTTTCTTT | CSAILNTEAFF | TRBJ1-1 | TRBV20-1 | - | few
TGTGCCAGCAGCTCGCGACAGGACGAGCAGTACTTC | CASSSRQDEQYF | TRBJ2-7 | TRBV6-5 | - | few
TGTGCCAGCAGCCAAGAGATAGGGGTCAGCACTGAAGCTTTCTTT | CASSQEIGVSTEAFF | TRBJ1-1 | TRBV4-2 | - | few
TGTGCCAGCGGTGACAGGGCGGAGGACGAGCAGTACTTC | CASGDRAEDEQYF | TRBJ2-7 | TRBV6-7 | TRBD1 | once
TGCGCCAGCAGCACACCCGAGGGGGGGGGCCAGGCAGATACGCAGTATTTT | CASSTPEGGGQADTQYF | TRBJ2-3 | TRBV4-1 | - | -
TGCGCCAGCAGCTTGGCCTCCGTAGAACTAGGCCTGAACGCCAAAAACATTCAGTACTTC | CASSLASVELGLNAKNIQYF | TRBJ2-4 | TRBV5-1 | - | -
TGTGCCAGCAGCGTGGGCGGGGGAAGGGAGACCCAGTACTTC | CASSVGGGRETQYF | TRBJ2-5 | TRBV9 | TRBD2 | -
TGTGCCAGCAGCTTTTGGGATAGGGGTATTTACGAGCAGTACTTC | CASSFWDRGIYEQYF | TRBJ2-7 | TRBV5-4 | - | -
TGTGCCAGCAGCCAAGATTTGGGACAGAACACCGGGGAGCTGTTTTTT | CASSQDLGQNTGELFF | TRBJ2-2 | TRBV4-2 | - | -
TGTGCCAGCAGTACCAGGGGCGCTGGGGCCAACGTCCTGACTTTC | CASSTRGAGANVLTF | TRBJ2-6 | TRBV6-5 | - | -